Presented here are 8 T cell receptor beta chains from one specimen sequenced in a study of metastatic and nonmetastatic thyroid tumors. Ahead of thyroid surgery, no patient had received treatment of any kind. TCRdb re-called the PCR reads via MiXCR. This table holds around 37,000 clones, around 21% found once. The specimen was blood. These receptors all come from a female donor with papillary thyroid cancer or a benign thyroid nodule (not recorded which). Some clones in this sample may be carry-over from other donors' samples.

This chain uses TRBV20-1 with TRBJ2-7, with 9 bases lining up with TRBD2. V lost 1 base to trimming and J lost 4 bases; unmatched junction nucleotides: 2. The V gene's germline CDR1 is DFQATT and CDR2 SNEGSKA (reference sequence). The CDR3 covers 13 residues. CDR3 DNA sequence: TGCAGTGCTAGAGTAGCGGGAGCTTACGAGCAGTACTTC. Translating gives CSARVAGAYEQYF.

The DNA of the CDR3 is TGCAGCGGGTGGACAGATACGCAGTATTTT. Translating it yields CSGWTDTQYF. The chain is built from TRBV29-1 and TRBJ2-3; unclear D gene. Trimming pared 7 bases from V and 3 bases from J, leaving 5 bases between. Per the germline V gene, CDR1 is SQVTM and CDR2 is ANQGSEA. This CDR3 has 10 amino acids.

This clone was found many times. V usage is TRBV2 and J usage is TRBJ1-1; 7 positions match TRBD1. This CDR3 comprises 13 residues. The germline V gene encodes CDR1 SNHLY and CDR2 FYNNEI. Trimming at V came to 6 bases and at J to 5 bases, leaving 6 bases not matched to a gene. The CDR3 sequence is CASRGNRGTEAFF. Here the CDR3 DNA reads TGTGCCAGCAGGGGAAACAGGGGAACTGAAGCTTTCTTT. The whole variable domain, filled in from reference TRBV2 and TRBJ1-1, reads EPEVTQTPSHQVTQMGQEVILRCVPISNHLYFYWYRQILGQKVEFLVSFYNNEISEKSEIFDDQFSVERPDGSNFTLKIRSTKLEDSAMYFCASRGNRGTEAFFGQGTRLTVV.

This chain connects TRBV5-1 to TRBJ2-7, with D perhaps matching TRBD1 (5 bases). This CDR3 region has 14 residues. Germline CDR1 SGHRS, CDR2 YFSETQ. Trimming pared 4 bases from V and 13 bases from J, leaving 24 bases between. This CDR3 reads CASSPYRPKNGHYF. CDR3 bases: TGCGCCAGCAGCCCCTACAGGCCGAAAAACGGGCATTACTTC.

This clone was seen at least ten times. The genes are TRBV2 and TRBJ1-1, with D unclear. This CDR3 has 11 amino acids. CDR1 and CDR2 (germline): SNHLY, FYNNEI. V lost 5 bases to trimming and J lost 10 bases, with 11 bases between them. Here the CDR3 reads CASSPESGAFF. The CDR3 DNA reads TGTGCCAGCAGTCCGGAATCGGGAGCTTTCTTT.

The chain couples TRBV19 to TRBJ2-6, with D possibly TRBD1 on 5 matching bases. V lost 2 bases, J lost 8 bases, and 19 bases lay in between. Germline CDR1 and CDR2: LNHDA and SQIVND (reference sequence). The CDR3 runs to 17 residues. As DNA, the CDR3 is TGTGCCAGTAGTATAAGATCTTGGGGCTCTGGTTCCAACGTCCTGACTTTC. Translated, it gives CASSIRSWGSGSNVLTF.

This clone has more than one count but fewer than ten. The rearrangement joins TRBV9 to TRBJ1-4; D call uncertain. Germline values: CDR1 SGDLS, CDR2 YYNGEE. Trimming stripped 1 base from V and 6 bases from J, with 7 bases between. The CDR3 sequence is 13 residues long. This chain's CDR3 is CASSVLPHEKLFF. The CDR3 DNA follows: TGTGCCAGCAGCGTATTGCCCCATGAAAAACTGTTTTTT.

In its sample, this clone was seen many times. This chain connects TRBV5-1 to TRBJ2-5; D is possibly TRBD2 (6 bases). V was cut by 1 base and J by 4 bases, with 11 bases left in between. This CDR3 is 14 amino acids long. The germline V gene has CDR1 SGHRS and CDR2 YFSETQ. CDR3 in amino acids: CASSLTGVGETQYF. The CDR3 coding sequence is TGCGCCAGCAGCTTGACGGGAGTAGGAGAGACCCAGTACTTC.